This TCR beta chain came from a study of CXCR3-negative and CXCR3-positive naive CD8 T cells (dated by TCRdb to between 2018 and 2020). For the study in its entirety: About 135 million TRB reads were obtained in total, roughly 1.5 +/- 0.3 million reads per library. The TRBV-TRBJ cluster analysis covered naive subsets from 5 or 6 donors and memory cells from 3 donors. Diversity and physicochemical repertoire analyses were performed on some eleven donors pooled from two independent experiments.

Frequency classes this clonotype as medium-sized (0.01 to 0.1%); no count is given. Its specific antigen is unknown. Sequencing relied on a NextSeq 550. The Human TCR Profiling Kit (MiLaboratory) was used to make UMI-labeled 5' RACE TRB cDNA libraries. The full amount of extracted RNA was used for cDNA synthesis, and the full amount of resulting cDNA was used for PCR amplification. Libraries were prepared in parallel with an identical number of PCR cycles. Under the source paper's analysis protocol: About 53,000 +/- 9,400 unique UMI-labeled TRB cDNA molecules per library were extracted with MIGEC and MiXCR, with at least two reads per UMI required. Each library averaged 40,000 +/- 10,000 functional in-frame TRB CDR3 nucleotide clonotypes without stop codons. After downsampling to 5000 UMI-labeled TRB molecules per sample, diversity metrics such as normalized Shannon-Wiener and Chao1 were calculated in VDJtools. For the central five CDR3 residues, VDJtools calculated physicochemical properties weighted by clonotype size, namely interaction energy, strength, volume and Kidera factor 4. The reads underwent TCRdb reprocessing, giving one record for each CDR3 protein sequence and no DNA. None of the V and J calls come from the authors' own analysis; TCRdb made them. The sample table holds 2,700 or so distinct CDR3 sequences. The ten largest clonotypes hold around 2% of the sample.

For each CD8+ T cell subset, flow sorting was done in triplicate, and a few hundred thousand cells per subset went directly into RLT lysis buffer. To keep memory contaminants out, a stringent definition of naive CD8+ T cells was applied: CD45RO-CCR7+CD27+CD95-. Peripheral blood mononuclear cells were isolated from buffy coats by standard density gradient centrifugation. A FACSAria III was used to flow-sort naive CD8+ T cells into CXCR3-negative and CXCR3-positive populations. Total RNA was extracted from sorted cells using an RNeasy Mini Kit. What the authors observed across the whole study: Because surface CD5, which is linked to self-reactivity in mice, was comparable between the naive subsets, TCR interaction strength was also inferred from the physicochemical properties of TRB CDR3s. TRBV-TRBJ usage was similar between naive CXCR3-negative and CXCR3-positive cells from the same donor, while memory cells showed distinct patterns. TRB CDR3s from CXCR3-positive naive cells showed higher hydrophobicity (lower Kidera factor 4), lower energy, and higher strength and volume indices than CXCR3-negative naive cells. Comparably high repertoire diversity was found in both naive subsets, whereas much lower repertoire diversity was found in memory CD8+ T cells. Freshly isolated PBMCs were used for most assays because CXCR3 expression went down partially after cryopreservation.

The CDR3 measures 11 amino acids from cysteine to phenylalanine. The entry carries no DNA sequence. The receptor comes from a human donor in good health. Some clones in this sample may be carry-over from other donors' samples. The sequence joins TRBV12-3 or TRBV12-4 to TRBJ1-2; TCRdb's assignment of TRBD1 cannot be checked, as there is no DNA. The sequenced sample consisted of naive CXCR3+ CD8+ T cells from blood. Explained via the paper, the cell subset or site label denotes: CD45RO-CCR7+CD27+CD95- naive CD8+ T cells expressing CXCR3 (TNR3+). The CDR3 here reads CASSRGGGYTF.